This T cell receptor beta chain was sequenced during a study of cytomegalovirus exposure and HLA in healthy donors. Study results and caveats: According to the study, around 150 TCR beta chains were cytomegalovirus-associated. What a later analysis reportedly showed was that an Asian-associated ancestry cluster had fewer N-insertions than the approximately 670-donor mean.

A word on this clone: Its antigen is unidentified.

Trimming removed 5 bases from V and 3 bases from J, with 16 bases in between. CDR3 length equals 15 residues. Per the germline V gene, CDR1 is SNHLY and CDR2 is FYNNEI. PCR primers comprised 60 Vbeta and 13 Jbeta primers. TCRdb's table, derived via immunoSEQ multiplex PCR, lists solely in-frame clones and lacks some. The data hold 150,000 to 200,000 clones, with about 90% observed a single time. The sample consisted of PBMCs. V gene TRBV2 combines with J gene TRBJ2-5; tentatively, D is TRBD1 (6 bases). This receptor was taken from a girl less than two years old in good health and CMV-seronegative. CDR3 residues: CASSLQGFGKETQYF. The CDR3 DNA follows: TGTGCCAGCAGTCTACAGGGTTTCGGGAAAGAGACCCAGTACTTC.